This passage covers 28 T cell receptor beta chains from one sample sequenced in a study of OX40 agonist ivuxolimab in advanced cancers. Measured with immunoSEQ multiplex PCR; TCRdb has only the in-frame clones, and not every one. The table shows 70,000 or so clones, with around 90% occurring only once. The sample in question was CD4+ or CD8+ T cells sorted from blood, obtained in a trial of the OX40 agonist ivuxolimab. These receptors all stem from an adult with an advanced solid tumor such as melanoma, head and neck, liver or kidney cancer.

The gene calls are TRBV14 and TRBJ2-1; no clear D. Germline CDR1 reads SGHDN; CDR2 reads FVKESK. With 0 bases removed from V and 13 bases from J, the gap between germline ends came to 16 bases. CDR3 size: 14 residues. The chain's CDR3 is CASSQDLRATSQFF. The CDR3 DNA is TGTGCCAGCAGCCAAGATCTGAGAGCTACTTCCCAGTTCTTC.

The rearrangement links TRBV18 to TRBJ1-5; 10 bases are shared with TRBD1. Germline CDR1 and CDR2: KGHSH and LQKENI. With 2 bases clipped from V and 3 bases from J, the junction kept 4 bases outside the gene matches. CDR3 size: 16 residues. The CDR3 sequence: CASSPAGTGDNQPQHF. CDR3 in DNA: TGTGCCAGCTCACCAGCCGGGACAGGGGACAATCAGCCCCAGCATTTT.

This chain joins TRBV18 and TRBJ1-1; tentatively, D is TRBD1 (5 bases). Trimming took 6 bases from V and 0 from J, leaving 14 bases between them. CDR1 is KGHSH and CDR2 is LQKENI in the germline V gene. CDR3 length equals 15 residues. Here the CDR3 reads CASSRDKGMNTEAFF. CDR3 nucleotides: TGTGCCAGCTCTCGCGATAAGGGGATGAACACTGAAGCTTTCTTT.

The chain uses TRBV11-2 and TRBJ2-6; D perhaps matches TRBD1 (5 bases). V was cut by 2 bases and J by 2 bases, with 19 bases left in between. CDR3 length: 19 amino acids. Per germline, CDR1 SGHAT and CDR2 FQNNGV. The CDR3 sequence is CASSLFRGSQEAGANVLTF. For the CDR3, the DNA is TGTGCCAGCAGCTTATTTAGGGGCAGTCAGGAAGCTGGGGCCAACGTCCTGACTTTC. Complete variable domain (other parts from reference TRBV11-2 and TRBJ2-6): EAGVAQSPRYKIIEKRQSVAFWCNPISGHATLYWYQQILGQGPKLLIQFQNNGVVDDSQLPKDRFSAERLKGVDSTLKIQPAKLEDSAVYLCASSLFRGSQEAGANVLTFGAGSRLTVL.

The chain carries TRBV28 and TRBJ2-7, with 8 bases identical to TRBD1. There are 16 residues in the CDR3. Germline V gene sequence: CDR1 MDHEN, CDR2 SYDVKM. The ends lost 7 bases at V and 5 bases at J; junction bases unmatched: 16. CDR3 bases: TGTGCCAGCACCCCACCAGGGCAGGGGGCGTCCCACGAGCAGTACTTC. Its protein is CASTPPGQGASHEQYF.

This chain uses TRBV9 with TRBJ2-1, with TRBD1 as a possible D gene (6 bases). The germline CDR1 and CDR2 sequences are SGDLS and YYNGEE. V lost 4 bases and J 10 bases, leaving 15 bases between the germline ends. There are 13 residues in the CDR3. CDR3 protein: CASSRGQLQEQFF. CDR3 bases: TGTGCCAGCAGCCGAGGACAGCTTCAGGAGCAGTTCTTC.

V is TRBV7-8 and J is TRBJ1-1, with no clear D. This CDR3 is built from 13 residues. CDR1 and CDR2 (germline): SGHVS, FQNEAQ. V was pared by 2 bases and J by 7 bases, with 11 bases between. DNA of the CDR3: TGTGCCAGCAGCTTACGGGAGAGCAGTGAAGCTTTCTTT. Translating it yields CASSLRESSEAFF. Supplemented by reference TRBV7-8 and TRBJ1-1, the full variable domain reads GAGVSQSPRYKVAKRGQDVALRCDPISGHVSLFWYQQALGQGPEFLTYFQNEAQLDKSGLPSDRFFAERPEGSVSTLKIQRTQQEDSAVYLCASSLRESSEAFFGQGTRLTVV.

V usage is TRBV2 and J usage is TRBJ2-7; D is tentatively TRBD1 or TRBD2 (5 bases each). CDR3 length equals 14 residues. The germline gives CDR1 SNHLY, CDR2 FYNNEI. The V end was cut by 5 bases, the J end by 6 bases, with 17 bases between. In DNA, the CDR3 is TGTGCCAGCAGTTCCGGGACCATAGGGTCCGAGCAGTACTTC. It is translated as CASSSGTIGSEQYF.

The rearrangement uses TRBV2 and TRBJ2-5; no clear D. The J call is in doubt because the DNA end fits TRBJ2-7 better. This CDR3 region has 12 residues. Per the germline V gene, CDR1 is SNHLY and CDR2 is FYNNEI. The CDR3 bases are TGTGCCAGCAGTGTCTTGGGTTACGAGCAGTACTTC. Its protein product is CASSVLGYEQYF.

This clone was seen only once. The chain carries TRBV7-2 and TRBJ2-7; tentative D call: TRBD2 (6 bases). The CDR3 has 15 amino acids. The V end was cut by 1 base, the J end by 4 bases, with 14 bases between. CDR1 SGHTA and CDR2 FQGNSA come from the germline V gene. The DNA of the CDR3 is TGTGCCAGCAGCTTAGAGGGGCGAGCGGGTTACGAGCAGTACTTC. Encoded protein: CASSLEGRAGYEQYF.

V usage is TRBV9 and J usage is TRBJ2-1; 10 bases align to TRBD2. The CDR3 runs to 16 residues. The V gene end was trimmed by 0 bases and the J gene end by 8 bases; junction bases not matched to a gene: 8. The germline gives CDR1 SGDLS, CDR2 YYNGEE. The CDR3 region has the DNA TGTGCCAGCAGCGTAGGGTGGGGACTAGCGATCTATGAGCAGTTCTTC. The encoded protein is CASSVGWGLAIYEQFF.

The chain joins TRBV7-9 to TRBJ1-5, with a possible D match to TRBD1 (5 bases). V lost 4 bases, J lost 5 bases, and 12 bases lay in between. The germline V gene encodes CDR1 SEHNR and CDR2 FQNEAQ (reference sequence). The CDR3 loop spans 14 amino acids. The CDR3 sequence: CASSWGPVDQPQHF. CDR3 nucleotides: TGTGCCAGCAGCTGGGGACCGGTGGATCAGCCCCAGCATTTT.

The V call is TRBV7-9, the J call TRBJ1-2, with a possible D match to TRBD1 (5 bases). This CDR3 spans 14 amino acids. Germline CDR1 SEHNR, CDR2 FQNEAQ (reference sequence). The V and J ends lost 7 bases and 5 bases respectively, with 17 bases between them. The CDR3, as DNA: TGTGCCAGCAAGATTATGGTGGGGGGTTATGGCTACACCTTC. Its translation: CASKIMVGGYGYTF.

This chain connects TRBV13 to TRBJ2-3, with D perhaps assigned TRBD1 or TRBD2 (5 bases each). The V end lost 0 bases, the J end lost 4 bases, and 14 bases lay between the germline ends. The CDR3 length is 16 residues. The V gene's germline CDR1 is PRHDT and CDR2 FYEKMQ (reference sequence). This CDR3 reads CASSLGGVRAADTQYF. For the CDR3, the DNA is TGTGCCAGCAGCTTAGGCGGGGTCAGGGCAGCAGATACGCAGTATTTT.

This clone came up once. The chain combines TRBV11-2 with TRBJ1-5; D remains unclear. This CDR3 is 13 amino acids long. V was shortened by 0 bases and J by 6 bases, with 6 bases between the two germline ends. Germline CDR1 and CDR2: SGHAT and FQNNGV. The DNA of the CDR3 is TGTGCCAGCAGCTTAGATATCCCTCAGCCCCAGCATTTT. Protein product: CASSLDIPQPQHF.

The CDR3 protein is CASSQVPQETQYF. The CDR3 region has the DNA TGTGCCAGCAGCCAAGTCCCACAAGAGACCCAGTACTTC. The V and J genes are TRBV14 and TRBJ2-5; D gene ambiguous. V was clipped by 1 base and J by 2 bases, with 5 bases between them. The germline V gene has CDR1 SGHDN and CDR2 FVKESK. CDR3 length: 13 amino acids. Combining the CDR3 with reference TRBV14 and TRBJ2-5 gives the whole variable domain EAGVTQFPSHSVIEKGQTVTLRCDPISGHDNLYWYRRVMGKEIKFLLHFVKESKQDESGMPNNRFLAERTGGTYSTLKVQPAELEDSGVYFCASSQVPQETQYFGPGTRLLVL.

CDR3 in amino acids: CASSLGMVQETQYF. The CDR3, as DNA: TGTGCCAGCAGCTTAGGAATGGTGCAAGAGACCCAGTACTTC. V usage is TRBV7-9 and J usage is TRBJ2-5; D is unresolved. CDR3 length equals 14 residues. The V gene lost 1 base and the J gene lost 2 bases, with 8 bases spanning the gap. CDR1 is SEHNR and CDR2 is FQNEAQ in the germline V gene (reference sequence).

V usage is TRBV7-9 and J usage is TRBJ1-3; D unclear. The CDR3 length is 14 residues. V lost 6 bases, J lost 1 base, and 10 bases lay in between. Germline lookup yields CDR1 SEHNR and CDR2 FQNEAQ (reference sequence). CDR3 protein: CASSVSQSGNTIYF. In DNA, the CDR3 is TGTGCCAGCAGTGTCTCGCAATCTGGAAACACCATATATTTT.

V and J are TRBV5-4 and TRBJ1-1, with D maybe TRBD1 (6 bases). Per the germline V gene, CDR1 is SGHNT and CDR2 is YYREEE (reference sequence). The V end was cut by 4 bases, the J end by 1 base, with 17 bases between. This CDR3 is 16 amino acids long. The CDR3 DNA reads as TGTGCCAGCAGCGGAGGGGGGCGCATGAGGAACACTGAAGCTTTCTTT. It translates to CASSGGGRMRNTEAFF.

V is TRBV10-3 and J is TRBJ2-3; 7 nucleotides match TRBD2. The ends lost 2 bases at V and 5 bases at J; junction bases unmatched: 7. Germline CDR1 is ENHRY and CDR2 is SYGVKD. CDR3 length: 15 amino acids. CDR3 sequence reads: CAISEMRESVDTQYF. DNA for the CDR3: TGTGCCATCAGTGAGATGCGGGAGTCCGTAGATACGCAGTATTTT.

The genes are TRBV7-8 and TRBJ2-2, with TRBD2 matching over 11 bases. Germline lookup yields CDR1 SGHVS and CDR2 FQNEAQ. The CDR3 has 17 amino acids. J gave up 0 bases and V 2 bases, and 2 bases lay outside the gene matches. The CDR3 DNA sequence: TGTGCCAGCAGCTTAACTAGCGGGAGACCGAACACCGGGGAGCTGTTTTTT. It specifies CASSLTSGRPNTGELFF.

The chain recombines TRBV6-6 with TRBJ1-1, with a possible D match to TRBD1 (6 bases). The CDR3 is made up of 14 amino acids. Per the germline V gene, CDR1 is MNHNY and CDR2 is SVGAGI (reference sequence). The V gene lost 4 bases and the J gene lost 7 bases, with 16 bases spanning the gap. The CDR3 loop is CASSCGRGICEAFF. Written as DNA, the CDR3 is TGTGCCAGCAGTTGTGGCAGGGGCATATGTGAAGCTTTCTTT.

V gene TRBV9 combines with J gene TRBJ1-1; D gene ambiguous. Germline CDR1 SGDLS, CDR2 YYNGEE. CDR3 length: 14 residues. V was trimmed by 3 bases and J by 9 bases, leaving 18 bases between them. The CDR3, as DNA: TGTGCCAGCAGCGCCTCCTACGAGGGTAGTCAAGCTTTCTTT. Translating it yields CASSASYEGSQAFF.

This clone was picked up one time. V is TRBV14 and J is TRBJ1-1, with D tentatively TRBD1 (5 bases). Germline lookup yields CDR1 SGHDN and CDR2 FVKESK. The CDR3 length is 16 residues. V was pared by 1 base and J by 1 base, with 13 bases between. In nucleotides, the CDR3 is TGTGCCAGCAGCCAAGTAAGGGGTCCTCGGAACACTGAAGCTTTCTTT. As protein: CASSQVRGPRNTEAFF.

This clone has only one observation. The chain recombines TRBV28 with TRBJ2-6, with TRBD2 as a possible D gene (7 bases). V gave up 9 bases and J gave up 2 bases, with 20 bases separating them. Looked up from germline, CDR1 is MDHEN and CDR2 is SYDVKM. The CDR3 totals 17 residues. Here the CDR3 DNA reads TGTGCCAGTAACGGGGGGCTTTGGGCCCCTGGGGCCAACGTCCTGACTTTC. It encodes CASNGGLWAPGANVLTF.

This clone was detected once. This chain uses TRBV6-5 with TRBJ1-5; D gene ambiguous. The CDR3 extends over 15 amino acids. Looked up from germline, CDR1 is MNHEY and CDR2 is SVGAGI. Trimming removed 2 bases from V and 1 base from J, with 9 bases in between. In DNA, the CDR3 is TGTGCCAGCAGTTACGGTCCGGTCAGCAATCAGCCCCAGCATTTT. Translating gives CASSYGPVSNQPQHF.

This chain links TRBV6-5 with TRBJ2-7; D is uncertain. The CDR3 consists of 13 residues. Germline-derived CDR1 and CDR2 are MNHEY and SVGAGI. CDR3 amino acids: CAVTLDGTYEQYF. CDR3 bases: TGTGCTGTCACCTTGGACGGAACCTACGAGCAGTACTTC.

The rearrangement uses TRBV11-3 and TRBJ2-1; D is possibly TRBD1 or TRBD2 (5 bases each). The CDR3 covers 14 residues. V lost 6 bases and J lost 6, with 15 bases in between. CDR1 and CDR2 (germline): SGHNT, YENEEA. In DNA, the CDR3 is TGTGCCAGCAGTAGGGACGGCACGGGCAATGAGCAGTTCTTC. Translation gives CASSRDGTGNEQFF.